The clone carrying this T cell receptor beta chain was observed a few times. Its target is unknown. The data are from a study of cytomegalovirus exposure and HLA in healthy donors. Findings and caveats of the study: Roughly uniform depth of sequencing across donors was assumed in presence/absence analyses. CMV serostatus was the only recorded immune exposure for donors. A later analysis found common viral pathogens apparently linked to several of the most significant clusters.

A multiplex PCR was run with 60 Vbeta primers and 13 Jbeta primers. Clones were read by immunoSEQ multiplex PCR, and TCRdb kept only the in-frame ones, dropping some. The sample has approximately 88,000 clones; 80% are singletons. The CDR3 spans 14 residues. Trimming left V 4 bases short and J 2 bases short, with 12 bases between. Germline V gene sequence: CDR1 MNHEY, CDR2 SMNVEV (reference sequence). The sequence came from a man aged 18 to 30 in good health and CMV-seronegative. The genes are TRBV27 and TRBJ2-7; TRBD1 is a possible D gene (6 bases). Sequencing used PBMCs. CDR3 residues: CASSSAGAPYEQYF. The CDR3 coding sequence is TGTGCCAGCAGTTCGGCAGGGGCTCCCTACGAGCAGTACTTC.